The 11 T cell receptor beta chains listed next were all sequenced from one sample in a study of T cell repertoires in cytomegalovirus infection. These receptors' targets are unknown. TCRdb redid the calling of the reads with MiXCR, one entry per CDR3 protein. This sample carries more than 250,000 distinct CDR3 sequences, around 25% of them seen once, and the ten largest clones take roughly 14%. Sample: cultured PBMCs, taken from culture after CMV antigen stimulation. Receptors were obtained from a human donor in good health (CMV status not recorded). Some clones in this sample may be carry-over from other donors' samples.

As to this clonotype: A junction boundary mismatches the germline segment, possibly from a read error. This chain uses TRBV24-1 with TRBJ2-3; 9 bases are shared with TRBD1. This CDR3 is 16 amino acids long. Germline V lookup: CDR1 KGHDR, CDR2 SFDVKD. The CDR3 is CATGETGTGNTDTQYF. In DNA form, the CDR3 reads TGTGCCACCGGTGAAACCGGGACAGGGAACACAGATACGCAGTATTTT.

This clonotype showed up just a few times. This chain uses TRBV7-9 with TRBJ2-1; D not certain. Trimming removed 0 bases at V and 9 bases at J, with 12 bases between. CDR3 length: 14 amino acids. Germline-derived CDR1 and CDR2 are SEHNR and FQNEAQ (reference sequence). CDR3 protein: CASSLAILGTEQFF. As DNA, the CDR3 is TGTGCCAGCAGCTTAGCGATTTTAGGTACTGAGCAGTTCTTC.

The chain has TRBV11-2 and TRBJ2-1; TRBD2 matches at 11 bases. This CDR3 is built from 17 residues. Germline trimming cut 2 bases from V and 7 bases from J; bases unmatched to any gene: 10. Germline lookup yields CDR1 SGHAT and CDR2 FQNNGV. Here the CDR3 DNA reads TGTGCCAGCAGCTTACGTAGCGGGAGGGCCTTGGTGAATGAGCAGTTCTTC. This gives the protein CASSLRSGRALVNEQFF.

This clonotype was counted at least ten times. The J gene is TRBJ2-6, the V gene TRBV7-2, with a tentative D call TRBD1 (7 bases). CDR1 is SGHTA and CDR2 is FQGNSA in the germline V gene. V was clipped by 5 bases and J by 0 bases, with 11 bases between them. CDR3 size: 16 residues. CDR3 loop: CASSQGGFSGANVLTF. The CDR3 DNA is TGTGCCAGCAGCCAGGGGGGATTCTCTGGGGCCAACGTCCTGACTTTC.

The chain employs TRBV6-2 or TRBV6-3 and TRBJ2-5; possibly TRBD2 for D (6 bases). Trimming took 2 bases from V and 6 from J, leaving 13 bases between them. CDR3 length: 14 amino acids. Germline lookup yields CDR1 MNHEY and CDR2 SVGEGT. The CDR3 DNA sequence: TGTGCCAGCAGTTACGGGACTCCTATAAAGACCCAGTACTTC. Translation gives CASSYGTPIKTQYF.

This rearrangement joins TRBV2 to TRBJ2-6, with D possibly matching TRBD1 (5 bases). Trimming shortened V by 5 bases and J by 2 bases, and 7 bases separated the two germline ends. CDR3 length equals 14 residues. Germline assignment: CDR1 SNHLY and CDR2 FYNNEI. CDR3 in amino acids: CASSPQAGANVLTF. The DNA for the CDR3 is TGTGCCAGCAGTCCACAGGCTGGGGCCAACGTCCTGACTTTC.

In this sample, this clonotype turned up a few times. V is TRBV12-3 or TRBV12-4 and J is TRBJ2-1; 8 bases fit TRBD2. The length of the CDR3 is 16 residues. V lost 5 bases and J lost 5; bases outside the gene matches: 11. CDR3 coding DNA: TGTGCCAGCAGTCCATATACTAGCGGTCCTGACAATGAGCAGTTCTTC. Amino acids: CASSPYTSGPDNEQFF.

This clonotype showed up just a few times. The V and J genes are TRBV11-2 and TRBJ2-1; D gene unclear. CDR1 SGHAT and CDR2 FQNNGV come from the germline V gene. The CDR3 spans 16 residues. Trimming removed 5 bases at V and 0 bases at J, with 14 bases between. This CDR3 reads CASSAHGRSSYNEQFF. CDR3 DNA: TGTGCCAGCAGCGCACACGGCCGGAGCTCCTACAATGAGCAGTTCTTC.

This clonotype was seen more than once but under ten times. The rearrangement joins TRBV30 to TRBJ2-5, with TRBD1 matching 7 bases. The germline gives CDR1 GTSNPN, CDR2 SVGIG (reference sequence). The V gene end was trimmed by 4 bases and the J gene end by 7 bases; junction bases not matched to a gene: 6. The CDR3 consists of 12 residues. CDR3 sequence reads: CAWTGGLGTQYF. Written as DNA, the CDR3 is TGTGCCTGGACAGGGGGATTGGGGACCCAGTACTTC.

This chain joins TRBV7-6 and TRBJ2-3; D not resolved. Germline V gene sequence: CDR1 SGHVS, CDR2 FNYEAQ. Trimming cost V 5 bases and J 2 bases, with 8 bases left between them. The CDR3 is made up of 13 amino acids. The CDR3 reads CASSQEITDTQYF. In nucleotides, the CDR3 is TGTGCCAGCAGCCAAGAGATCACAGATACGCAGTATTTT.

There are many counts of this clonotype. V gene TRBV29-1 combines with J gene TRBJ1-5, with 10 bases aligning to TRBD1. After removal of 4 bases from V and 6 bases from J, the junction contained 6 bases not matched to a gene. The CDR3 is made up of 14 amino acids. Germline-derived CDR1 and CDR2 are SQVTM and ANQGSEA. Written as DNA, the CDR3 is TGCAGCGTTGTCGAGACAGGGGGCGGTCAGCCCCAGCATTTT. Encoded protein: CSVVETGGGQPQHF.